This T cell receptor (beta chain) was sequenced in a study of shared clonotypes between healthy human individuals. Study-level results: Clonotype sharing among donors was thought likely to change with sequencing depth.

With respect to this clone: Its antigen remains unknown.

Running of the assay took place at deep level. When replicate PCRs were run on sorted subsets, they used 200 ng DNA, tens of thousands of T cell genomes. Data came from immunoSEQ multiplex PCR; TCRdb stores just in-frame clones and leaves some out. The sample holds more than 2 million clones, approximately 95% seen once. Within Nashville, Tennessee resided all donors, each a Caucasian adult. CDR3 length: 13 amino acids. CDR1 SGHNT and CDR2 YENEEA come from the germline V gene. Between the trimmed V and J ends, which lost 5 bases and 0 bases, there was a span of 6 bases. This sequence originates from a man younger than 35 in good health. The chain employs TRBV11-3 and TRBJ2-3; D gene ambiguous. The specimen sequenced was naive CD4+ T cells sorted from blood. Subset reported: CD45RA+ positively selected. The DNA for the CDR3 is TGTGCCAGCAGCGTGGGCAGCACAGATACGCAGTATTTT. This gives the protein CASSVGSTDTQYF.